The 27 T cell receptor beta chains given below trace back to one sample, sequenced in a study of shared clonotypes between healthy human individuals. Assay: immunoSEQ multiplex PCR; the TCRdb copy retains only in-frame clones and omits some. The sample shows 1,400,000 or so clones, approximately 98.5% of them seen only once. The sequencing sample was made of naive CD4+ T cells sorted from blood. The subset was: CD45RA+ positively selected. These receptor sequences come from a man aged 25-45 years in good health.

The chain uses TRBV7-6 and TRBJ2-3, with TRBD2 matching 9 bases. This CDR3 region has 15 residues. The germline gives CDR1 SGHVS, CDR2 FNYEAQ. After removal of 4 bases from V and 5 bases from J, the junction contained 7 bases not matched to a gene. The CDR3 nucleotides read TGTGCCAGCAGCTCATTGACTAGCGGCCAAGATACGCAGTATTTT. This codes for CASSSLTSGQDTQYF.

This rearrangement joins TRBV14 to TRBJ2-1, with TRBD2 matching 8 bases. The CDR3 spans 18 residues. Trimming at V came to 0 bases and at J to 8 bases, leaving 15 bases not matched to a gene. Germline lookup yields CDR1 SGHDN and CDR2 FVKESK. The CDR3 spells CASSQEGRGGRKLYEQFF. In DNA, the CDR3 is TGTGCCAGCAGCCAAGAGGGAAGGGGCGGGAGGAAGCTCTATGAGCAGTTCTTC.

This chain uses TRBV10-1 with TRBJ2-3, with a tentative D call TRBD1 (6 bases). Looked up from germline, CDR1 is WNHNN and CDR2 is SYGVQD (reference sequence). Deletions cut 5 bases from V and 4 bases from J, with 19 bases between. The CDR3 loop spans 16 amino acids. The CDR3 bases are TGCGCCAGCAGTTCGATGGACAGTACACCGGCAGATACGCAGTATTTT. Translating gives CASSSMDSTPADTQYF.

In its sample, this clone was seen a few times. The V gene is TRBV10-1, the J gene TRBJ2-5; D remains ambiguous. Between the trimmed V and J ends, which lost 0 bases and 4 bases, there was a span of 3 bases. This CDR3 comprises 12 residues. Germline V gene sequence: CDR1 WNHNN, CDR2 SYGVQD (reference sequence). CDR3 in DNA: TGCGCCAGCAGTGAGTCGGGAGAGACCCAGTACTTC. The encoded protein is CASSESGETQYF.

CDR3 nucleotide sequence: TGTGCCAGCAGCTTGGCCCGCGGAAGCTCTGGGGCCAACGTCCTGACTTTC. It yields the protein CASSLARGSSGANVLTF. The rearrangement links TRBV5-8 to TRBJ2-6; unclear D gene. The CDR3 spans 17 residues. V lost 0 bases and J 0 bases, leaving 10 bases between the germline ends. In germline, CDR1 is SGHTS, CDR2 YDEGEE.

J is TRBJ2-3 and V is TRBV5-1; D assignment may be TRBD1 or TRBD2 (5 bases each). V dropped 4 bases and J dropped 1 base, with 10 bases sitting between them. The CDR3 has 14 amino acids. CDR1 SGHRS and CDR2 YFSETQ come from the germline V gene. Written as DNA, the CDR3 is TGCGCCAGCAGCCCTCGGGGCCGCACAGATACGCAGTATTTT. Amino acid sequence: CASSPRGRTDTQYF.

The chain uses TRBV5-4 and TRBJ2-7; possibly TRBD1 or TRBD2 for D (6 bases each). CDR1 and CDR2 from the germline V gene are SGHNT and YYREEE (reference sequence). Trimming took off 1 base at V and 2 bases at J, with 13 bases between the two ends. The CDR3 is 15 amino acids. CDR3 bases: TGTGCCAGCAGCTTGATGGGGGGCCCCACCTACGAGCAGTACTTC. Protein product: CASSLMGGPTYEQYF.

This chain joins TRBV5-1 and TRBJ2-6, with TRBD1 matching 7 bases. In germline, CDR1 is SGHRS, CDR2 YFSETQ. There are 14 residues in the CDR3. The V and J ends lost 3 bases and 9 bases, in that order; junction bases with no gene match: 6. The chain's CDR3 is CASSSTGVGNVLTF. In DNA, the CDR3 is TGCGCCAGCAGCTCCACAGGGGTGGGCAACGTCCTGACTTTC.

V usage is TRBV18 and J usage is TRBJ2-7, with a possible D match to TRBD1 (5 bases). V was shortened by 0 bases and J by 0 bases, with 9 bases between the two germline ends. The CDR3 is 15 residues long. Germline values: CDR1 KGHSH, CDR2 LQKENI. CDR3 loop: CASSPPTVNSYEQYF. The CDR3 nucleotides read TGTGCCAGCTCACCACCGACAGTCAACTCCTACGAGCAGTACTTC.

This sequence joins TRBV2 and TRBJ1-1, with 8 bases identical to TRBD1. The CDR3 extends over 13 amino acids. Germline loops: CDR1 SNHLY, CDR2 FYNNEI. V lost 6 bases and J lost 3; bases outside the gene matches: 3. The CDR3 bases are TGTGCCAGCAGAATGACAGGGGACACTGAAGCTTTCTTT. This gives the protein CASRMTGDTEAFF.

The chain has TRBV27 and TRBJ2-1, with 10 bases lining up with TRBD2. CDR1 is MNHEY, CDR2 SMNVEV, per germline (reference sequence). The CDR3 loop spans 15 amino acids. V was clipped by 7 bases and J by 15 bases; unmatched bases: 18. The CDR3 DNA is TGTGCCAGCACCCAGGGCTTAGCGGGAGGACCTGATCTGTTCTTC. It yields the protein CASTQGLAGGPDLFF.

The chain recombines TRBV27 with TRBJ1-5; D is undetermined. The CDR3 is made up of 14 amino acids. Trimming shortened V by 3 bases and J by 6 bases, and 12 bases separated the two germline ends. Germline CDR1 MNHEY, CDR2 SMNVEV (reference sequence). The CDR3 here is CASSFRGASQPQHF. CDR3 bases: TGTGCCAGCAGTTTTCGGGGAGCGAGTCAGCCCCAGCATTTT.

The chain joins TRBV11-2 to TRBJ2-7; D tentatively reads TRBD1 or TRBD2 (5 bases each). This CDR3 region has 13 residues. CDR1 SGHAT and CDR2 FQNNGV come from the germline V gene. Deletions cut 8 bases from V and 3 bases from J, with 14 bases between. CDR3 loop: CASYGTGFYEQYF. The CDR3 DNA reads TGTGCCAGCTATGGGACGGGTTTCTACGAGCAGTACTTC.

The chain is built from TRBV28 and TRBJ2-7, with D possibly being TRBD2 (6 bases). CDR1 MDHEN and CDR2 SYDVKM come from the germline V gene. The CDR3 loop spans 15 amino acids. V lost 3 bases to trimming and J lost 1 base, with 13 bases between them. Here the CDR3 DNA reads TGTGCCAGCAGTTTCAGGGCTAGCGAGTCCTACGAGCAGTACTTC. Encoded protein: CASSFRASESYEQYF.

This chain connects TRBV5-4 to TRBJ2-2; 7 bases map to TRBD2. Trimming took 5 bases from V and 3 from J; bases not matched to a gene: 7. There are 15 residues in the CDR3. Germline-derived CDR1 and CDR2 are SGHNT and YYREEE (reference sequence). The CDR3 is CASRLLAGDTGELFF. The CDR3 DNA reads as TGTGCCAGCAGGCTCTTGGCGGGGGACACCGGGGAGCTGTTTTTT.

This rearrangement joins TRBV5-1 to TRBJ2-5, with D unresolved. The length of the CDR3 is 11 residues. Germline assignment: CDR1 SGHRS and CDR2 YFSETQ. Trimming took off 6 bases at V and 4 bases at J, with 7 bases between the two ends. This CDR3 reads CASKSGETQYF. CDR3 nucleotides: TGCGCCAGCAAGTCAGGAGAGACCCAGTACTTC.

The chain recombines TRBV29-1 with TRBJ2-1; no reliable D call. This CDR3 spans 11 amino acids. V lost 7 bases to trimming and J lost 7 bases, with 11 bases between them. Germline assignment: CDR1 SQVTM and CDR2 ANQGSEA. The CDR3 protein is CSARRWNEQFF. DNA for the CDR3: TGCAGCGCCAGACGATGGAATGAGCAGTTCTTC.

Worth noting for this clone: The sample carries other DNA sequences with the same CDR3. V gene TRBV18 combines with J gene TRBJ1-5; the D gene is possibly TRBD1 (5 bases). This CDR3 region has 14 residues. Trimming left V 1 base short and J 3 bases short, with 7 bases between. Germline-derived CDR1 and CDR2 are KGHSH and LQKENI. The CDR3 DNA sequence: TGTGCCAGCTCACCACAGGGGAACAATCAGCCCCAGCATTTT. As protein: CASSPQGNNQPQHF.

The chain combines TRBV30 with TRBJ1-1; 8 nucleotides agree with TRBD1. The germline gives CDR1 GTSNPN, CDR2 SVGIG (reference sequence). The CDR3 has 13 amino acids. With V trimmed by 3 bases and J by 5 bases, 5 bases remained unmatched. CDR3 bases: TGTGCCTGGAGGAAAACAGGGGGTACTGAAGCTTTCTTT. Translation gives CAWRKTGGTEAFF.

The rearrangement links TRBV5-4 to TRBJ2-7; 12 bases line up with TRBD1. After removal of 2 bases from V and 7 bases from J, the junction contained 7 bases not matched to a gene. This CDR3 has 15 amino acids. Germline V gene data show CDR1 as SGHNT and CDR2 as YYREEE (reference sequence). CDR3 sequence reads: CASSLPGQGAVEQYF. CDR3 in DNA: TGTGCCAGCAGCTTACCGGGACAGGGGGCTGTTGAGCAGTACTTC.

This chain uses TRBV5-5 with TRBJ1-5; D is unclear. Per the germline V gene, CDR1 is SGHKS and CDR2 is YYEKEE (reference sequence). The CDR3 is 14 amino acids. The germline V and J ends were trimmed by 4 bases and 3 bases, with 11 bases remaining between them. In nucleotides, the CDR3 is TGTGCCAGCAGCGAAGGAGGCCCCAATCAGCCCCAGCATTTT. It translates to CASSEGGPNQPQHF.

The V gene is TRBV30, the J gene TRBJ2-7; D is unclear. Germline V lookup: CDR1 GTSNPN, CDR2 SVGIG (reference sequence). The V end was cut by 2 bases, the J end by 2 bases, with 13 bases between. This CDR3 region has 14 residues. The CDR3: CAWSSRTLPYEQYF. The DNA of the CDR3 is TGTGCCTGGAGTTCAAGGACCCTTCCCTACGAGCAGTACTTC.

Points on this clone: This CDR3 is also generated by other DNA sequences in the sample. The genes are TRBV5-4 and TRBJ1-5, with D hard to call. The V and J ends lost 4 bases and 4 bases respectively, with 12 bases between them. The CDR3 consists of 14 residues. Germline V CDR1 and CDR2: SGHNT, YYREEE (reference sequence). CDR3 amino acids: CASSLDGSNQPQHF. As DNA, the CDR3 is TGTGCCAGCAGCCTGGACGGATCGAATCAGCCCCAGCATTTT. Full variable domain (missing parts from reference TRBV5-4 and TRBJ1-5): ETGVTQSPTHLIKTRGQQVTLRCSSQSGHNTVSWYQQALGQGPQFIFQYYREEENGRGNFPPRFSGLQFPNYSSELNVNALELDDSALYLCASSLDGSNQPQHFGDGTRLSIL.

The chain carries TRBV9 and TRBJ2-1; 9 nucleotides match TRBD2. Per the germline V gene, CDR1 is SGDLS and CDR2 is YYNGEE. This CDR3 spans 15 amino acids. V lost 1 base to trimming and J lost 10 bases; unmatched junction nucleotides: 9. The CDR3, as DNA: TGTGCCAGCAGCGTATTGGTTAGCGGGAGTCCCGAGCAGTTCTTC. Protein: CASSVLVSGSPEQFF.

A single count supports this clone. The V and J genes are TRBV7-9 and TRBJ2-7; TRBD1 matches at 7 bases. Germline values: CDR1 SEHNR, CDR2 FQNEAQ (reference sequence). The J segment lost 0 bases and the V segment lost 5 bases, leaving 7 bases of the junction unmatched. The CDR3 consists of 15 residues. This chain's CDR3 is CASSRNRDSSYEQYF. The DNA for the CDR3 is TGTGCCAGCAGCCGTAACCGGGACAGCTCCTACGAGCAGTACTTC.

The chain combines TRBV14 with TRBJ2-7, with D tentatively TRBD2 (6 bases). The CDR3 extends over 15 amino acids. The ends were cut back, 1 base at V and 3 bases at J, with 13 bases in the middle. The V gene's germline CDR1 is SGHDN and CDR2 FVKESK. The CDR3: CASSQAGTYIYEQYF. CDR3 sequence (DNA): TGTGCCAGCAGCCAAGCCGGGACTTATATCTACGAGCAGTACTTC.

V gene TRBV6-1 combines with J gene TRBJ1-5, with a possible D match to TRBD1 (5 bases). Germline V gene lookup returns CDR1 MNHNS and CDR2 SASEGT. The V gene lost 1 base and the J gene lost 7 bases, with 11 bases spanning the gap. The CDR3 covers 14 residues. The CDR3 spells CASSEVGGKQPQHF. The CDR3 nucleotides are TGTGCCAGCAGTGAAGTGGGGGGTAAGCAGCCCCAGCATTTT.